This T cell receptor beta chain was sequenced in a study of T-cell reconstitution after alpha-beta-depleted transplantation in children. Whole-study findings and limits: Reportedly, only several hundred clones from non-depleted graft cells drove alpha-beta T-cell counts at about two months. Day-60 TCRbeta diversity that was high in some patients was derived from surviving recipient T cells and thymic progenitors. Newly made T cells mostly supplied T-cell counts and diversity one year after transplant.

Deletions cut 6 bases from V and 8 bases from J, with 13 bases between. CDR3 size: 12 residues. Per germline, CDR1 MNHEY and CDR2 SVGEGT. As it was prepared, the TCRbeta library received unique molecular identifiers. TCRdb passed the PCR reads through MiXCR, listing each CDR3 protein once. The table lists approximately 300,000 distinct CDR3 sequences, roughly 8.2% of them singletons. Of note for this clonotype: Its antigen remains unknown.

The chain recombines TRBV6-2 or TRBV6-3 with TRBJ1-1; D is perhaps TRBD1 (6 bases). This TCR came from a female patient under 10 years old who had a stem cell transplant for Fanconi anemia, so the T cells may come from the graft donor. Material: peripheral blood, obtained 360 days after TCRalphabeta/CD19-depleted stem cell transplant. The CDR3 loop reads CASSPDSAEAFF. The CDR3 DNA sequence: TGTGCCAGCAGCCCGGACAGCGCGGAAGCTTTCTTT.